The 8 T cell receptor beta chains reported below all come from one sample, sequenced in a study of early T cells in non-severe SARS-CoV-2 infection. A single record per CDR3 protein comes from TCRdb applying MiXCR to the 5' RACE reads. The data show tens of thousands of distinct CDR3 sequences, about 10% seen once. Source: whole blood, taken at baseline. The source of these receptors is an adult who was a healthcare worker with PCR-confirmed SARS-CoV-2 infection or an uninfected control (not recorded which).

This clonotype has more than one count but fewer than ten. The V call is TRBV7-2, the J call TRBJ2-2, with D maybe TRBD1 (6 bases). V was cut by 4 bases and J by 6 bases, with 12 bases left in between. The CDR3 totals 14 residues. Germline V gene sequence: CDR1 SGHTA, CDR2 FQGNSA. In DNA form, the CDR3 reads TGTGCCAGCAGCTCAGGGGCCGCCGCCGGGGAGCTGTTTTTT. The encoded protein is CASSSGAAAGELFF.

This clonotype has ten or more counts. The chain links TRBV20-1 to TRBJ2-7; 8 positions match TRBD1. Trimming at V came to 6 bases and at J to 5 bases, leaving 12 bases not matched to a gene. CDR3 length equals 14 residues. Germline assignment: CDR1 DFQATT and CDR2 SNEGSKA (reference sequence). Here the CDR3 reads CSAQIPDRAHEQYF. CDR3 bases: TGCAGTGCCCAGATCCCGGACAGGGCCCACGAGCAGTACTTC.

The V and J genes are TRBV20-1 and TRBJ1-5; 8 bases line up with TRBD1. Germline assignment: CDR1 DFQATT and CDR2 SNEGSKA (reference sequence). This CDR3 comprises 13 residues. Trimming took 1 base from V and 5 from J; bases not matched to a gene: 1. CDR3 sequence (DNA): TGCAGTGCTAGAGCAGGGGGCGATCAGCCCCAGCATTTT. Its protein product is CSARAGGDQPQHF.

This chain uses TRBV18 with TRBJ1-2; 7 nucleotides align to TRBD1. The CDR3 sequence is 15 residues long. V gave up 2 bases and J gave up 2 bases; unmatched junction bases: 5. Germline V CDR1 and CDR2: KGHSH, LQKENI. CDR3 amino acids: CASSPSGQKNYGYTF. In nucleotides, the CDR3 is TGTGCCAGCTCACCATCGGGACAGAAGAACTATGGCTACACCTTC.

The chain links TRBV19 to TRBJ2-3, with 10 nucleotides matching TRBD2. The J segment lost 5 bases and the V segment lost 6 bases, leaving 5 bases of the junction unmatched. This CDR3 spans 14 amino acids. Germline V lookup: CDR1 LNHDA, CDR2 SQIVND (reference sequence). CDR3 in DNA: TGTGCCAGTAGGGGGACTAGCGCGGGAGATACGCAGTATTTT. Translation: CASRGTSAGDTQYF.

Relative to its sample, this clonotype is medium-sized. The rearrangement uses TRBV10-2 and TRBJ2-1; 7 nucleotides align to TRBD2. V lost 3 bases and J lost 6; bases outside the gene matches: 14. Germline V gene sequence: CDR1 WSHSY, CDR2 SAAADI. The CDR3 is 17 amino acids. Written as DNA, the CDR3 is TGCGCCAGCAGTGACCCTCAAGGGACTACTCTCCGCAATGAGCAGTTCTTC. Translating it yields CASSDPQGTTLRNEQFF.

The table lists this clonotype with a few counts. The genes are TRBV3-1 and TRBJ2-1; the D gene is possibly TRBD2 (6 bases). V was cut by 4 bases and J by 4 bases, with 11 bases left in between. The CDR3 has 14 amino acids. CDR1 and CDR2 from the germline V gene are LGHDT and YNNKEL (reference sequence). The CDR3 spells CASSRSGEYNEQFF. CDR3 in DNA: TGTGCCAGCAGCCGTAGCGGAGAATACAATGAGCAGTTCTTC.

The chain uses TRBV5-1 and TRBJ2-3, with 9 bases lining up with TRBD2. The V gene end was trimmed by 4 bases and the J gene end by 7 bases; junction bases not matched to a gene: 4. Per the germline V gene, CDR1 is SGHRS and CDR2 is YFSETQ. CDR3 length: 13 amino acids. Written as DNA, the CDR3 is TGCGCCAGCAGCGTTAGCGGGAGAAATACGCAGTATTTT. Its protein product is CASSVSGRNTQYF.